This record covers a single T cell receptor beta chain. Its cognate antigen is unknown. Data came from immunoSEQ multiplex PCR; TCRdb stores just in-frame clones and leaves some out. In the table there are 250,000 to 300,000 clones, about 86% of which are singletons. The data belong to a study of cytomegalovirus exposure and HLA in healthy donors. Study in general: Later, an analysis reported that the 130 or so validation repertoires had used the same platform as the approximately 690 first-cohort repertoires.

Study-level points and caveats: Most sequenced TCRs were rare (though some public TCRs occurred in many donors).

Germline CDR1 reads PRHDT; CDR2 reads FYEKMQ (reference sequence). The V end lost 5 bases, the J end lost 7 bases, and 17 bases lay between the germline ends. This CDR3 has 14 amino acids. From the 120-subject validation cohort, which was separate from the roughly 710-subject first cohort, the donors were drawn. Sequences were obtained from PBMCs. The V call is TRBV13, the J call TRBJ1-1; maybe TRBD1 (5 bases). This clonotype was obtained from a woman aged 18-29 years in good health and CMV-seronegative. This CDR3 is CASSPPGGVLEAFF. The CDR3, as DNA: TGTGCCAGCAGCCCCCCCGGGGGAGTCCTTGAAGCTTTCTTT.